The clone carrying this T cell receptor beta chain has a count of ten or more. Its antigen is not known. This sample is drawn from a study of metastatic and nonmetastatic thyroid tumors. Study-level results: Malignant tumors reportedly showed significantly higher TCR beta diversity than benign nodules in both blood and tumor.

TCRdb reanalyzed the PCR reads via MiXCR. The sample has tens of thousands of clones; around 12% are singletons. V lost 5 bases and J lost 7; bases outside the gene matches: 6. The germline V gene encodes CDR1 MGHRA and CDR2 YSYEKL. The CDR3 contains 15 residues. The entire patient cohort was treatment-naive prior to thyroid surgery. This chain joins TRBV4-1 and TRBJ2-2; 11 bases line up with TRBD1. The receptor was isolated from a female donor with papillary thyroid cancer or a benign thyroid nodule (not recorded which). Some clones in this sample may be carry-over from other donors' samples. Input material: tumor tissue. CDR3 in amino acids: CASSTDRGLVGELFF. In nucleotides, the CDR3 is TGCGCCAGCAGCACGGACAGGGGGCTTGTCGGGGAGCTGTTTTTT.